Following are 21 T cell receptor beta chains from one sample sequenced in a study of blood T cell repertoires in COVID-19. Clones were sequenced by immunoSEQ multiplex PCR, and TCRdb holds only the in-frame ones, with some missing. The data contain some 490,000 clones, 80% to 90% of them singletons. Material for sequencing was peripheral blood. Every receptor here comes from a human donor in a cohort sampled during active COVID-19.

A single count supports this clone. The chain uses TRBV5-4 and TRBJ1-1; D is possibly TRBD1 (5 bases). The CDR3 runs to 14 residues. V gave up 1 base and J gave up 4 bases, with 11 bases separating them. From germline, CDR1 is SGHNT and CDR2 YYREEE (reference sequence). DNA of the CDR3: TGTGCCAGCAGCTTGTCTTCCAGGGTCACTGAAGCTTTCTTT. Protein sequence: CASSLSSRVTEAFF.

The genes are TRBV18 and TRBJ2-1; TRBD1 agrees at 7 bases. The junction had 8 bases not matched to a gene; V was cut back by 5 bases and J by 7 bases. The CDR3 is made up of 14 amino acids. CDR1 is KGHSH and CDR2 is LQKENI in the germline V gene. CDR3: CASSKVRGMNEQFF. The CDR3 DNA reads as TGTGCCAGCTCAAAGGTCAGGGGGATGAATGAGCAGTTCTTC.

This chain uses TRBV6-5 with TRBJ1-1; maybe TRBD1 (5 bases). With 6 bases removed from V and 5 bases from J, the gap between germline ends came to 16 bases. CDR3 size: 14 residues. Germline CDR1 MNHEY, CDR2 SVGAGI. The CDR3 coding sequence is TGTGCCAGCAGGCAAGTGACAGAATCGACTGAAGCTTTCTTT. As protein: CASRQVTESTEAFF.

V is TRBV13 and J is TRBJ2-2, with D possibly being TRBD1 (5 bases). Trimming left V 10 bases short and J 6 bases short, with 21 bases between. This CDR3 has 15 amino acids. The germline V gene has CDR1 PRHDT and CDR2 FYEKMQ (reference sequence). The CDR3 nucleotides read TGTGCCACCGCTCGCCAGGGAATATTAGCCGGGGAGCTGTTTTTT. Translation gives CATARQGILAGELFF.

In DNA, the CDR3 is TGTGCCAGCACTGGGACAGCATCCTACGAGCAGTACTTC. This translates into CASTGTASYEQYF. The J gene is TRBJ2-7, the V gene TRBV28; 7 nucleotides align to TRBD1. The CDR3 has 13 residues. Germline CDR1 MDHEN, CDR2 SYDVKM. After removal of 7 bases from V and 1 base from J, the junction contained 4 bases not matched to a gene.

This chain links TRBV4-1 with TRBJ1-5; 9 nucleotides align to TRBD1. CDR1 and CDR2 from the germline V gene are MGHRA and YSYEKL. There are 15 residues in the CDR3. V lost 8 bases to trimming and J lost 3 bases; unmatched junction nucleotides: 8. CDR3 sequence reads: CASGTGSINNQPQHF. In DNA, the CDR3 is TGCGCCAGCGGGACAGGGAGCATAAACAATCAGCCCCAGCATTTT.

V usage is TRBV3-1 (or the pseudogene TRBV3-2) and J usage is TRBJ1-6; 7 nucleotides match TRBD1. The CDR3 has 15 amino acids. Germline V CDR1 and CDR2: LGHDT, YNNKEL (reference sequence). The V segment lost 2 bases and the J segment 9 bases; nucleotides outside the gene matches: 7. CDR3 loop: CASSQHGTEGSPLHF. The DNA of the CDR3 is TGTGCCAGCAGCCAACACGGGACAGAGGGTTCACCCCTCCACTTT.

The gene calls are TRBV5-6 and TRBJ2-1; TRBD2 matches at 7 bases. With 4 bases clipped from V and 2 bases from J, the junction kept 9 bases outside the gene matches. CDR1 SGHDT and CDR2 YYEEEE come from the germline V gene. This CDR3 contains 16 residues. Written as DNA, the CDR3 is TGTGCCAGCAGCCCGTTGGGGGGGACTCCCTACAATGAGCAGTTCTTC. It specifies CASSPLGGTPYNEQFF.

The chain recombines TRBV6-5 with TRBJ2-1, with 9 bases aligning to TRBD1. Germline CDR1 and CDR2: MNHEY and SVGAGI. The CDR3 is made up of 14 amino acids. Losses at the gene ends were 6 bases for V and 7 bases for J; bases not matched to a gene: 7. CDR3 nucleotides: TGTGCCAGCAGCAGTACGGACAGGGGTAATGAGCAGTTCTTC. Translating gives CASSSTDRGNEQFF.

The V and J genes are TRBV19 and TRBJ2-7; no clear D. Trimming removed 4 bases at V and 1 base at J, with 17 bases between. Germline V gene sequence: CDR1 LNHDA, CDR2 SQIVND (reference sequence). This CDR3 is built from 16 residues. The CDR3 here is CASSNGISARSYEQYF. CDR3 nucleotides: TGTGCCAGTAGTAATGGCATTTCCGCAAGATCCTACGAGCAGTACTTC.

The chain is built from TRBV5-4 and TRBJ2-1; no clear D. The CDR3 has 14 amino acids. Trimming cost V 0 bases and J 2 bases, with 6 bases left between them. Germline V gene lookup returns CDR1 SGHNT and CDR2 YYREEE (reference sequence). In nucleotides, the CDR3 is TGTGCCAGCAGCTTGGGAGCACCCTACAATGAGCAGTTCTTC. This encodes CASSLGAPYNEQFF.

This clone occurred once. The genes are TRBV7-9 and TRBJ2-5; TRBD1 matches at 11 bases. V lost 1 base, J lost 4 bases, and 2 bases stayed unmatched. Per germline, CDR1 SEHNR and CDR2 FQNEAQ (reference sequence). The CDR3 has 15 residues. The CDR3 sequence is CASSLGTGGAETQYF. CDR3 DNA sequence: TGTGCCAGCAGCTTAGGGACAGGGGGCGCAGAGACCCAGTACTTC.

This clone showed up just once. This rearrangement joins TRBV29-1 to TRBJ1-4; possible D gene TRBD1, 5 bases. The CDR3 is 15 residues long. From germline, CDR1 is SQVTM and CDR2 ANQGSEA. With 5 bases removed from V and 9 bases from J, the gap between germline ends came to 22 bases. The CDR3 sequence: CSVFPVGGNGKKLFF. The DNA for the CDR3 is TGCAGCGTTTTCCCGGTCGGGGGGAATGGGAAAAAACTGTTTTTT.

The chain uses TRBV7-3 and TRBJ1-2, with TRBD1 as a possible D gene (6 bases). The germline V gene encodes CDR1 SGHTA and CDR2 FQGTGA. The CDR3 extends over 13 amino acids. The ends were cut back, 2 bases at V and 8 bases at J, with 12 bases in the middle. This CDR3 reads CASSLGGARGYTF. The CDR3 DNA reads TGTGCCAGCAGCTTAGGGGGGGCGCGAGGCTACACCTTC.

This clone was counted between two and nine times. Distinct nucleotide sequences in the sample also encode this CDR3. J is TRBJ2-7 and V is TRBV7-2; the match to TRBD2 covers 10 bases. Germline assignment: CDR1 SGHTA and CDR2 FQGNSA. After removal of 6 bases from V and 2 bases from J, the junction contained 4 bases not matched to a gene. The CDR3 covers 14 residues. The CDR3 DNA follows: TGTGCCAGCAGGATAGCGGGAGGCACCTACGAGCAGTACTTC. It specifies CASRIAGGTYEQYF.

This clone was observed a few times. The chain uses TRBV6-2 or TRBV6-3 and TRBJ2-1, with TRBD2 identical over 9 bases. The CDR3 has 15 residues. V gave up 4 bases and J gave up 3 bases; unmatched junction bases: 4. From germline, CDR1 is MNHEY and CDR2 SVGEGT. DNA for the CDR3: TGTGCCAGCAGTTTGACTAGCGGAGTCTACAATGAGCAGTTCTTC. Translated: CASSLTSGVYNEQFF.

The V and J genes are TRBV6-5 and TRBJ1-1, with no clear D. This CDR3 is 15 amino acids long. The germline V gene encodes CDR1 MNHEY and CDR2 SVGAGI. V lost 5 bases and J lost 4, with 17 bases in between. The CDR3: CASSRTGSGSTEAFF. CDR3 bases: TGTGCCAGCAGTCGGACGGGCAGCGGGAGCACTGAAGCTTTCTTT.

The J gene is TRBJ2-1, the V gene TRBV28; 7 nucleotides agree with TRBD2. The CDR3 has 13 amino acids. Germline trimming cut 6 bases from V and 8 bases from J; bases unmatched to any gene: 7. CDR1 is MDHEN, CDR2 SYDVKM, per germline. The CDR3 loop is CASSPRETYEQFF. The CDR3 nucleotides are TGTGCCAGCAGCCCGCGGGAGACGTATGAGCAGTTCTTC.

This clone was observed once. The V call is TRBV30, the J call TRBJ2-5, with D perhaps TRBD2 (5 bases). This CDR3 is built from 13 residues. Per the germline V gene, CDR1 is GTSNPN and CDR2 is SVGIG (reference sequence). V lost 0 bases, J lost 2 bases, and 7 bases lay in between. The CDR3 loop reads CAWSVDSQETQYF. In nucleotides, the CDR3 is TGTGCCTGGAGTGTGGACTCGCAAGAGACCCAGTACTTC.

This chain joins TRBV30 and TRBJ2-3; D not resolved. The length of the CDR3 is 13 residues. Germline loops: CDR1 GTSNPN, CDR2 SVGIG (reference sequence). Trimming removed 1 base at V and 5 bases at J, with 10 bases between. The chain's CDR3 is CAWSGGRGDTQYF. The DNA of the CDR3 is TGTGCCTGGAGTGGCGGCCGAGGAGATACGCAGTATTTT. The complete variable domain, with remaining parts taken from reference TRBV30 and TRBJ2-3, reads SQTIHQWPATLVQPVGSPLSLECTVEGTSNPNLYWYRQAAGRGLQLLFYSVGIGQISSEVPQNLSASRPQDRQFILSSKKLLLSDSGFYLCAWSGGRGDTQYFGPGTRLTVL.

This clone was seen just once. V and J are TRBV11-2 and TRBJ2-7, with D unresolved. V was shortened by 1 base and J by 4 bases, with 8 bases between the two germline ends. The CDR3 extends over 13 amino acids. Germline CDR1 is SGHAT and CDR2 is FQNNGV. The CDR3 protein is CASSLGNLYEQYF. In DNA form, the CDR3 reads TGTGCCAGCAGCTTAGGCAACCTATACGAGCAGTACTTC. The entire variable domain, with the rest obtained from reference TRBV11-2 and TRBJ2-7, is as follows: EAGVAQSPRYKIIEKRQSVAFWCNPISGHATLYWYQQILGQGPKLLIQFQNNGVVDDSQLPKDRFSAERLKGVDSTLKIQPAKLEDSAVYLCASSLGNLYEQYFGPGTRLTVT.